The entry below describes one T cell receptor beta chain. No antigen is known for it. This sample is drawn from a study of vaccination effects on CD4 cells after COVID-19. Having been cultured for around nine days, the cells underwent CD4+ T cell isolation. All participants had two doses of either the BNT162b2 or mRNA-1273 vaccine. Using immunoSEQ multiplex PCR, the repertoire was profiled, and TCRdb retains in-frame clones only, with some absent. The table has some 69,000 clones, around 67% seen once. The CDR3 length is 17 residues. Germline assignment: CDR1 KGHSH and CDR2 LQKENI. After removal of 3 bases from V and 0 bases from J, the junction contained 7 bases not matched to a gene.

The receptor was isolated from a human donor who received a COVID-19 vaccine. This chain uses TRBV18 with TRBJ1-4; 7 positions match TRBD1. Sequenced here: CD4+ T cells from PBMCs cultured without peptide, sampled after COVID-19 vaccination. The CDR3 here is CASSPRLQGTTNEKLFF. CDR3 in DNA: TGTGCCAGCTCACCCCGCTTACAGGGGACAACTAATGAAAAACTGTTTTTT.